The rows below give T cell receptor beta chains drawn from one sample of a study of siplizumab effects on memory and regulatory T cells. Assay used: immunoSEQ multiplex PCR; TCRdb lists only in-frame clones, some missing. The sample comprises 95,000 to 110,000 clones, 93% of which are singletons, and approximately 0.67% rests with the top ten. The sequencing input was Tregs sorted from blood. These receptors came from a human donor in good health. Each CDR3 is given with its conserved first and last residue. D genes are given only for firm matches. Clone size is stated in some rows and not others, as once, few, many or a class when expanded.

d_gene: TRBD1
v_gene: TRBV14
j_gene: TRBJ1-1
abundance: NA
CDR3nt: TGTGCCAGCAGCCAGAGGACAGGGATTGGGGACACTGAAGCTTTCTTT
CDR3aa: CASSQRTGIGDTEAFF

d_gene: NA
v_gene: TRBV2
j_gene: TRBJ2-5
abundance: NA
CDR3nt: TGTGCCAGCAGTGAGCCCGGGGTCGAGTACTTC
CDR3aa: CASSEPGVEYF

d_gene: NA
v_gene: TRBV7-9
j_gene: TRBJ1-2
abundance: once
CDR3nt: TGTGCCAGCAGCTTATTAGGAGGGGGCTACACCTTC
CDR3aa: CASSLLGGGYTF

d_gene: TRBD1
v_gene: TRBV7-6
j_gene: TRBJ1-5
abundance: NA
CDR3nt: TGTGCCAGCAGCCCCTACTATACAGGGGGATATCAGCCCCAGCATTTT
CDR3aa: CASSPYYTGGYQPQHF

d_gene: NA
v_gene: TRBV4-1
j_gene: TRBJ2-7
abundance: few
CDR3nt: TGCGCCAGCAGCCTCTTTTTCGGGGTGCGGGTACCCTACGAGCAGTACTTC
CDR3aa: CASSLFFGVRVPYEQYF

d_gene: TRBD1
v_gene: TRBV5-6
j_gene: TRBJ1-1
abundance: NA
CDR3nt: TGTGCCAGCAGCCCAGGGGGTAACACTGAAGCTTTCTTT
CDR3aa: CASSPGGNTEAFF

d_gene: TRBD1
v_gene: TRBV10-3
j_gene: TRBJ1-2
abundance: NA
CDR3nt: TGTGCCATCAGTGAGCCGTGGACAGGCGAACCCCTTAACTATGGCTACACCTTC
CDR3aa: CAISEPWTGEPLNYGYTF

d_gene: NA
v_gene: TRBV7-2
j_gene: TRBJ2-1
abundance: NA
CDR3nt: TGTGCCAGCACCACTCGAAGGAGGGATGAGCAGTTCTTC
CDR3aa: CASTTRRRDEQFF

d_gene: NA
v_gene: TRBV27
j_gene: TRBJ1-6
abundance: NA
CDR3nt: TGTGCCAGCAGTTTGTATCGGAATTCACCCCTCCACTTT
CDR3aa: CASSLYRNSPLHF

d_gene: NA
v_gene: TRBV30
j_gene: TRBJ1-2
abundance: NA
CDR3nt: TGTGCCTGGACCGCCGCGGCCCCTCACACCTTC
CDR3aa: CAWTAAAPHTF

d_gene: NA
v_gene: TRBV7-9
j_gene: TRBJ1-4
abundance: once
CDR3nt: TGTGCCAGCAGCTTGGGGTTTGGAGAAAAACTGTTTTTT
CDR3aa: CASSLGFGEKLFF

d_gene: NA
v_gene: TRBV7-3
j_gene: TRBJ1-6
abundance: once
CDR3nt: TGTGCCAGCAGCTTAGGGCTTGATAATTCACCCCTCCACTTT
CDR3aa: CASSLGLDNSPLHF

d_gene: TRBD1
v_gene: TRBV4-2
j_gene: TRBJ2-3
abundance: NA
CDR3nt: TGTGCCAGCAGCCCCCGGACAGGCATGGGGACAGATACGCAGTATTTT
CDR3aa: CASSPRTGMGTDTQYF

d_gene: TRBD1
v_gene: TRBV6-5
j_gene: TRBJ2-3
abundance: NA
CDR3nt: TGTGCCAGCAGACCACAGGGGGCTGGAAGTACGCAGTATTTT
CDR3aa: CASRPQGAGSTQYF

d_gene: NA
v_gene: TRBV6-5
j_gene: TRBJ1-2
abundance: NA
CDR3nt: TGTGCCAGCAGTTACTCTATCGGGGGGATCTATGGCTACACCTTC
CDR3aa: CASSYSIGGIYGYTF

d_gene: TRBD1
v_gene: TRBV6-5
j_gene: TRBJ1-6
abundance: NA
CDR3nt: TGTGCCAGCAGTTACTTTGGGACAGGAAATTCACCCCTCCACTTT
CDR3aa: CASSYFGTGNSPLHF

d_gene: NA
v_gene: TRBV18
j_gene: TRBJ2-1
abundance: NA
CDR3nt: TGTGCCAGCTCACCCGCGGGGAGCTCCTACAATGAGCAGTTCTTC
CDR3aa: CASSPAGSSYNEQFF

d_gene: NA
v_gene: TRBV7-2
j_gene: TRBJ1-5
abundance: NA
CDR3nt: TGTGCCAGCAGCTTATACCCGACGGGACACCTTAGCAATCAGCCCCAGCATTTT
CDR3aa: CASSLYPTGHLSNQPQHF